Detailed here is one T cell receptor (beta chain). V shed 5 bases and J shed 5 bases, with 15 bases lying between them. Germline CDR1 reads SGHVS; CDR2 reads FQNEAQ. The CDR3 length is 14 residues. The data originate from a study of T cell changes during pregnancy in multiple sclerosis. Repertoires were generated with immunoSEQ multiplex PCR, while TCRdb's copy carries only in-frame clones and drops some. The sample lists approximately 40,000 clones, 89% seen once, with around 10% in the top ten. This clonotype was sampled from a female donor with multiple sclerosis, enrolled in a pregnancy study. The sequenced sample was CD8+ T cells from peripheral blood mononuclear cells, obtained in the third trimester of pregnancy. The chain recombines TRBV7-8 with TRBJ1-1; no reliable D call. The CDR3 bases are TGTGCCAGCAGCCCCACCGGGGAGGGAACTGAAGCTTTCTTT. Translated: CASSPTGEGTEAFF.